This T cell receptor (beta chain) was recorded in a study of T cell repertoires in cytomegalovirus infection. On the study more broadly: Public TCR beta signatures marked donors with CMV infection and the matching HLA. Study-wide results and limits: HLA-C-restricted CMV clonotypes gave the most frequent clonotype in two of eight donors.

Turning to this clonotype: The antigen is unknown.

TCRdb re-called the reads with MiXCR, one entry per CDR3 protein. The sample carries 300,000 to 400,000 distinct CDR3 sequences, 20% to 25% recorded once. The CDR3 runs 15 residues. Looked up from germline, CDR1 is LNHDA and CDR2 is SQIVND (reference sequence). V was shortened by 7 bases and J by 0 bases, with 14 bases between the two germline ends. The chain joins TRBV19 to TRBJ2-3; D is possibly TRBD2 (5 bases). Sequenced here: cultured PBMCs, sampled from culture after CMV antigen stimulation. This clonotype was sampled from a human donor in good health (CMV status not recorded). Some clones in this sample may be carry-over from other donors' samples. This chain's CDR3 is CASTLSSASTDTQYF. The CDR3 nucleotides read TGTGCCAGTACCCTCAGTAGCGCAAGCACAGATACGCAGTATTTT. Looking up the rest from reference TRBV19 and TRBJ2-3 gives the full variable domain: DGGITQSPKYLFRKEGQNVTLSCEQNLNHDAMYWYRQDPGQGLRLIYYSQIVNDFQKGDIAEGYSVSREKKESFPLTVTSAQKNPTAFYLCASTLSSASTDTQYFGPGTRLTVL.